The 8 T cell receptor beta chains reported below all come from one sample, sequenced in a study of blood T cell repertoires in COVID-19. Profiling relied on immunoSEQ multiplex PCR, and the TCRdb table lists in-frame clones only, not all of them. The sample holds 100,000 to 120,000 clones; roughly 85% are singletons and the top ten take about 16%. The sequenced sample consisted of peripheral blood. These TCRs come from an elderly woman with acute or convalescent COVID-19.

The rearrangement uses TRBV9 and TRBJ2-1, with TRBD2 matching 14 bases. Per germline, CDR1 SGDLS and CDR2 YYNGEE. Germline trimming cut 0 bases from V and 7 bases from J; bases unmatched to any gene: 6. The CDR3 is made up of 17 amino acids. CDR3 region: CASSVAFGTSGSNEQFF. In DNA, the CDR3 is TGTGCCAGCAGCGTAGCTTTCGGGACTAGCGGGAGTAATGAGCAGTTCTTC.

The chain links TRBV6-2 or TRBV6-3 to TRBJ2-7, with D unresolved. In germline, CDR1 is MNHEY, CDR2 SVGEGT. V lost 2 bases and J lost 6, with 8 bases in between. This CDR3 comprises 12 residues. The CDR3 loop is CASSYGAVEQYF. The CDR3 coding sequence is TGTGCCAGCAGTTACGGCGCGGTCGAGCAGTACTTC.

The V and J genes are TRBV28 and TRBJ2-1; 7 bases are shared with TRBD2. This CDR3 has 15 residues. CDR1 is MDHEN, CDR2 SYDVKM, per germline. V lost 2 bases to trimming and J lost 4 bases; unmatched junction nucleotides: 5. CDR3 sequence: CASSLAGDFYNEQFF. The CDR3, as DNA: TGTGCCAGCAGTTTAGCGGGAGATTTTTACAATGAGCAGTTCTTC.

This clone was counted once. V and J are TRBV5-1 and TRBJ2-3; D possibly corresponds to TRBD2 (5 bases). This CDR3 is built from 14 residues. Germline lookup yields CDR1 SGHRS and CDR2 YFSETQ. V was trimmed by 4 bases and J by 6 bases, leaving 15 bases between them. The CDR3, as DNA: TGCGCCAGCAGCCGAGAGGGAGTTGGGGATACGCAGTATTTT. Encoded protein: CASSREGVGDTQYF.

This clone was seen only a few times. CDR3 sequence (DNA): TGTGCCAGTAGTAGGGACAGGGGGCGAGGAAGCAATCAGCCCCAGCATTTT. Protein: CASSRDRGRGSNQPQHF. The chain links TRBV19 to TRBJ1-5, with TRBD1 matching over 12 bases. Trimming removed 4 bases from V and 1 base from J; junction bases left unmatched: 5. CDR1 LNHDA and CDR2 SQIVND come from the germline V gene (reference sequence). The CDR3 sequence is 17 residues long.

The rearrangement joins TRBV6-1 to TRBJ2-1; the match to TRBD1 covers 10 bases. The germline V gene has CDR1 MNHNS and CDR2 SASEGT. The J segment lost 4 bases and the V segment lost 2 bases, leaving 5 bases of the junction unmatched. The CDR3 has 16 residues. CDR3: CASSEPGQGSYNEQFF. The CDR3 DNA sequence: TGTGCCAGCAGTGAACCGGGACAGGGGTCATACAATGAGCAGTTCTTC.

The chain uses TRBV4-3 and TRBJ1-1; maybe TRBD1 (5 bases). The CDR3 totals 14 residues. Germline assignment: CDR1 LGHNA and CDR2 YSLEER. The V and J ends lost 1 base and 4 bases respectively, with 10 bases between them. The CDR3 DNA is TGCGCCAGCAGCCAAGGCCAGGGAGGCACTGAAGCTTTCTTT. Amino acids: CASSQGQGGTEAFF.

This CDR3 reads CASSLGSSGSFYEQYF. The CDR3 coding sequence is TGCGCCAGCAGCTTGGGTTCTAGCGGGAGCTTTTACGAGCAGTACTTC. This chain joins TRBV5-1 and TRBJ2-7, with TRBD2 identical over 10 bases. Per the germline V gene, CDR1 is SGHRS and CDR2 is YFSETQ. V trimming: 0 bases; J trimming: 4 bases; junction bases outside the gene matches: 7. The CDR3 runs to 16 residues.